The source of this TCR beta chain is a study of cytomegalovirus exposure and HLA in healthy donors. Overall study findings and caveats: A later analysis linked a missense variant in DCLRE1C to the trimming of TCR beta V and J genes. Presence/absence analyses supposed approximately even sequencing depth among donors.

Turning to this clone: Its antigen is as yet unknown.

The PCR ran on 60 Vbeta and 13 Jbeta primers. Here immunoSEQ multiplex PCR was the method, and the copy in TCRdb shows in-frame clones only, minus some. The sample shows about 120,000 clones, around 69% of them seen only once. The sequence was obtained from a woman in her thirties or forties in good health and CMV-seropositive. Input material: PBMCs.

Written as DNA, the CDR3 is TGTGCCAGCAGCGAGGAGGGGACCCGGGCCAACGTCCTGACTTTC. Amino acids: CASSEEGTRANVLTF. The V gene is TRBV7-9, the J gene TRBJ2-6; D possibly corresponds to TRBD2 (6 bases). The CDR3 spans 15 residues. Germline V gene sequence: CDR1 SEHNR, CDR2 FQNEAQ (reference sequence). V lost 5 bases, J lost 5 bases, and 13 bases lay in between.